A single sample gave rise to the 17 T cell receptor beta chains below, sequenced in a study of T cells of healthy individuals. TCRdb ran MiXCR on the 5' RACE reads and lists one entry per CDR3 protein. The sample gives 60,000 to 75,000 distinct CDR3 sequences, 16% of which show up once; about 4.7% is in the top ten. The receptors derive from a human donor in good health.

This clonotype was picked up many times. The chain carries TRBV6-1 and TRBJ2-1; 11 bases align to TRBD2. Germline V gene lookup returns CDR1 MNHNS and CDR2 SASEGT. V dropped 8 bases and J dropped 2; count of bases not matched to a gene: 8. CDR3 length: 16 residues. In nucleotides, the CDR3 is TGTGCCAGCGGAAGGATAGCGGGGGGGCCCTACAATGAGCAGTTCTTC. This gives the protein CASGRIAGGPYNEQFF.

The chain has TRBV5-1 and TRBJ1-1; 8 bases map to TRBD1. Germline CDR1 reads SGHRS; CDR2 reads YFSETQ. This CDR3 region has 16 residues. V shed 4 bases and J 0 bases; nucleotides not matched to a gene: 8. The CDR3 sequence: CASSQAPDRVNTEAFF. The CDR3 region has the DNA TGCGCCAGCAGCCAGGCCCCGGACAGGGTGAACACTGAAGCTTTCTTT.

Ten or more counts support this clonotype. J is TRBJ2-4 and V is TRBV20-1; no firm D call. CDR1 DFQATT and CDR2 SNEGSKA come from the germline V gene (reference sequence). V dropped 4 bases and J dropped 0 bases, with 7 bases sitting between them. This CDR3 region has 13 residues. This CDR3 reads CSATELAKNIQYF. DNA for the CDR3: TGCAGTGCTACAGAATTAGCCAAAAACATTCAGTACTTC.

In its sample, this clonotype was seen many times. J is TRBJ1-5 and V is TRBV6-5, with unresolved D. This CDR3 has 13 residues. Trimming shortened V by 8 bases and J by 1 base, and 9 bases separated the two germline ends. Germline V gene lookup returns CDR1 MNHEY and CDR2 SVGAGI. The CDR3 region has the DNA TGTGCCAGCCAGACTGGGAGCAATCAGCCCCAGCATTTT. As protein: CASQTGSNQPQHF.

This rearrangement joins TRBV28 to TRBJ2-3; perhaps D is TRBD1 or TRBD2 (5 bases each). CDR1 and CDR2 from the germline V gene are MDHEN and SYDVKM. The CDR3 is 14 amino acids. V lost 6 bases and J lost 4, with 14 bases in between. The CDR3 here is CASSPGPQADTQYF. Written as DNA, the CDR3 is TGTGCCAGCAGCCCGGGACCCCAGGCAGATACGCAGTATTTT. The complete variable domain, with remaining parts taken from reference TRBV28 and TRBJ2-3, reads DVKVTQSSRYLVKRTGEKVFLECVQDMDHENMFWYRQDPGLGLRLIYFSYDVKMKEKGDIPEGYSVSREKKERFSLILESASTNQTSMYLCASSPGPQADTQYFGPGTRLTVL.

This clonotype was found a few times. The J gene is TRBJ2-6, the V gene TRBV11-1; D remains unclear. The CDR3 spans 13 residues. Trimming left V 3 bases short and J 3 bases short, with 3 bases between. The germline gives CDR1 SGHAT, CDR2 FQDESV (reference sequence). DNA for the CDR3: TGTGCCAGCAGCTTCTTTGGGGCCAACGTCCTGACTTTC. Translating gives CASSFFGANVLTF. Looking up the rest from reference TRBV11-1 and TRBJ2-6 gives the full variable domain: EAEVAQSPRYKITEKSQAVAFWCDPISGHATLYWYRQILGQGPELLVQFQDESVVDDSQLPKDRFSAERLKGVDSTLKIQPAELGDSAMYLCASSFFGANVLTFGAGSRLTVL.

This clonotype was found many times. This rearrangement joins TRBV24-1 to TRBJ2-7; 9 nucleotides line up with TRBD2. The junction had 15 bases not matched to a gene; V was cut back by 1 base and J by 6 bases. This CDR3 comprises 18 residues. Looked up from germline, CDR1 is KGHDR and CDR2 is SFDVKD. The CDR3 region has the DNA TGTGCCACCAGTGATTTCCAAGTTCTAGCGGGATTCCAATCCGAGCAGTACTTC. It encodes CATSDFQVLAGFQSEQYF.

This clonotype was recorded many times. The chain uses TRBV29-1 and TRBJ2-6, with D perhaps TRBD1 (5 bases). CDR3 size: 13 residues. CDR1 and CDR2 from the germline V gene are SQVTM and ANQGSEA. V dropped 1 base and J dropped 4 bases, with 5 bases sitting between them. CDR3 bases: TGCAGCGTTGAAGGGACAGGGGCCAACGTCCTGACTTTC. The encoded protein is CSVEGTGANVLTF.

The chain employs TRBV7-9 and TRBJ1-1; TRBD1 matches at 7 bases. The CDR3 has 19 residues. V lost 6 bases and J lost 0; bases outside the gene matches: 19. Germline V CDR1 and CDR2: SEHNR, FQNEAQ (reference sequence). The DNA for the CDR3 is TGTGCCAGCAGGCCTAGCTTTCTCCGGGACAGACATTTGAACACTGAAGCTTTCTTT. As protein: CASRPSFLRDRHLNTEAFF.

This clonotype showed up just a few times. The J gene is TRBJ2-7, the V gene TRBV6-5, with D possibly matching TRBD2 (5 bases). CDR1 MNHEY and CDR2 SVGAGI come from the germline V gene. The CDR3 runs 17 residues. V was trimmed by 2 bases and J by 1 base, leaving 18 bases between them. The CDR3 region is CASSYDALSGGSYEQYF. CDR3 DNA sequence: TGTGCCAGCAGTTACGATGCATTGTCAGGCGGGTCCTACGAGCAGTACTTC.

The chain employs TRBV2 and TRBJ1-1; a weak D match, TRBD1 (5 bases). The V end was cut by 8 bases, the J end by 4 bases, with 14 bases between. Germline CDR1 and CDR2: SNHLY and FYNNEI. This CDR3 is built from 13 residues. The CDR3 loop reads CASGHDPATEAFF. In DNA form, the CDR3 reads TGTGCCAGCGGACACGACCCAGCCACTGAAGCTTTCTTT.

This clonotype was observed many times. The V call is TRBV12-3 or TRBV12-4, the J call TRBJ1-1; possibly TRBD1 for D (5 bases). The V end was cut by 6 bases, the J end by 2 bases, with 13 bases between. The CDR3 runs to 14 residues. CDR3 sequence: CASSLRDRNTEAFF. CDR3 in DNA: TGTGCCAGCAGCCTCCGGGACCGAAACACTGAAGCTTTCTTT.

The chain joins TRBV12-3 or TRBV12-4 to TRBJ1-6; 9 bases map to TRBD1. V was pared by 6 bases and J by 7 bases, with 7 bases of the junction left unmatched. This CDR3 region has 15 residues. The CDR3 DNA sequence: TGTGCCAGCAGGGGGAACAGGGGGCTAAATTCACCCCTCCACTTT. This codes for CASRGNRGLNSPLHF.

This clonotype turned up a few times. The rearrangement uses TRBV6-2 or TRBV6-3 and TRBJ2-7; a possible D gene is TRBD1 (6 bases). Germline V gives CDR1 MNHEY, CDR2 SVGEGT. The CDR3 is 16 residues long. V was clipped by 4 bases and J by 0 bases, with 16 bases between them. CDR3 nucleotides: TGTGCCAGCAGTTCCCCCGACAGGACCGGCTCCTACGAGCAGTACTTC. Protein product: CASSSPDRTGSYEQYF.

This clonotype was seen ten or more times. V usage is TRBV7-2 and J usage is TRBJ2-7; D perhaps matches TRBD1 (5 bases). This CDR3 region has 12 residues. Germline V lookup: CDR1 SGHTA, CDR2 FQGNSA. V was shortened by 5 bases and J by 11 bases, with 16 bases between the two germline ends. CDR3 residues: CASSIDSSSKYF. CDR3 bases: TGTGCCAGCAGCATAGACAGTTCTTCGAAGTACTTC.

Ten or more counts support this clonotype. CDR3 nucleotide sequence: TGTGCCAGCAGCTCGACTAGCTATTTACCCCCCCCACACAATGAGCAGTTCTTC. Translation gives CASSSTSYLPPPHNEQFF. The gene calls are TRBV7-2 and TRBJ2-1; 7 nucleotides agree with TRBD2. Germline-derived CDR1 and CDR2 are SGHTA and FQGNSA. The CDR3 totals 18 residues. Germline trimming cut 4 bases from V and 5 bases from J; bases unmatched to any gene: 17.

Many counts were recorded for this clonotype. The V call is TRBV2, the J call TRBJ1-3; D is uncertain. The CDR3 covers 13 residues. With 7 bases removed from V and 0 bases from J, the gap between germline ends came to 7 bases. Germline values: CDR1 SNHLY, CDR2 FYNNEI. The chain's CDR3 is CASTQFSGNTIYF. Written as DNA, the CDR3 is TGTGCCAGCACTCAATTCTCTGGAAACACCATATATTTT.